Shown below are 24 T cell receptor beta chains from a single sample sequenced in a study of blood T cell repertoires in COVID-19 (dated by TCRdb to about 2020). The library was made by the immunoSEQ multiplex PCR assay. TCRdb carries this immuneACCESS record with in-frame sequences only. Its versions omit some clonotypes, under half of them owing to an unresolved V gene in the studies checked, with the rest unexplained. This sample is represented by around 260,000 clones; around 86% of them were singletons. The ten largest clonotypes hold less than 4.5% of the sample. The sample taken for sequencing was peripheral blood. These receptors all stem from a man aged 18 to 35 with active or convalescent COVID-19.

This chain links TRBV13 with TRBJ2-3, with 11 bases identical to TRBD2. Germline assignment: CDR1 PRHDT and CDR2 FYEKMQ (reference sequence). This CDR3 contains 18 residues. With 5 bases clipped from V and 4 bases from J, the junction kept 14 bases outside the gene matches. CDR3 sequence (DNA): TGTGCCAGCAGCAGGTTAGCGGGGGGGTTGGCGAATGCAGATACGCAGTATTTT. Protein: CASSRLAGGLANADTQYF.

The genes are TRBV10-2 and TRBJ2-7, with 9 bases identical to TRBD2. With V trimmed by 1 base and J by 0 bases, 4 bases remained unmatched. Germline lookup yields CDR1 WSHSY and CDR2 SAAADI. The CDR3 loop spans 16 amino acids. The CDR3 spells CASSEFVAGDSYEQYF. The CDR3 DNA sequence: TGCGCCAGCAGTGAGTTCGTAGCGGGGGACTCCTACGAGCAGTACTTC.

The rearrangement uses TRBV6-2 or TRBV6-3 and TRBJ2-1; TRBD2 matches at 14 bases. With 6 bases clipped from V and 9 bases from J, the junction kept 16 bases outside the gene matches. The CDR3 contains 18 residues. Germline-derived CDR1 and CDR2 are MNHEY and SVGEGT. The CDR3: CASSIVDLGLAGVGEQFF. In nucleotides, the CDR3 is TGTGCCAGCAGCATAGTAGATCTGGGACTAGCGGGAGTAGGTGAGCAGTTCTTC.

J is TRBJ1-6 and V is TRBV7-3; 8 bases match TRBD1. Germline lookup yields CDR1 SGHTA and CDR2 FQGTGA. CDR3 size: 13 residues. The V gene end was trimmed by 10 bases and the J gene end by 10 bases; junction bases not matched to a gene: 9. CDR3 nucleotide sequence: TGTGCCAACACCGGGACAGGTGGATCACCCCTCCACTTT. Residues: CANTGTGGSPLHF.

CDR3 coding DNA: TGTGCCAGCAGCTCTACAGGGTTCACTGAAGCTTTCTTT. As protein: CASSSTGFTEAFF. J is TRBJ1-1 and V is TRBV7-2, with D possibly being TRBD1 (6 bases). Germline CDR1 SGHTA, CDR2 FQGNSA. The V gene lost 4 bases and the J gene lost 4 bases, with 10 bases spanning the gap. The CDR3 spans 13 residues.

The chain has TRBV6-1 and TRBJ1-5; 11 bases are a match to TRBD1. Germline CDR1 and CDR2: MNHNS and SASEGT. The J segment lost 7 bases and the V segment lost 1 base, leaving 9 bases of the junction unmatched. CDR3 length: 17 residues. CDR3 DNA sequence: TGTGCCAGCAGTGAAGTGCCGGGACAGGGGGTGAGACAGCCCCAGCATTTT. Its translation is CASSEVPGQGVRQPQHF.

This chain connects TRBV7-9 to TRBJ2-2, with 7 bases lining up with TRBD1. CDR3 length equals 16 residues. Germline assignment: CDR1 SEHNR and CDR2 FQNEAQ (reference sequence). V gave up 5 bases and J gave up 0 bases; unmatched junction bases: 6. The CDR3 is CASSQAQGANTGELFF. In nucleotides, the CDR3 is TGTGCCAGCAGCCAAGCCCAGGGGGCGAACACCGGGGAGCTGTTTTTT.

The chain has TRBV10-3 and TRBJ1-6; TRBD1 aligns across 7 bases. CDR3 length: 14 residues. V shed 2 bases, J shed 12 bases, and the junction held 7 bases outside the gene matches. CDR1 and CDR2 from the germline V gene are ENHRY and SYGVKD. CDR3 DNA: TGTGCCATCAGTGAGGACAGGGATCGAGGACCCCTCCACTTT. The encoded protein is CAISEDRDRGPLHF.

The chain recombines TRBV14 with TRBJ2-7; possible D gene TRBD2, 6 bases. Germline V gene sequence: CDR1 SGHDN, CDR2 FVKESK. Deletions cut 6 bases from V and 4 bases from J, with 13 bases between. This CDR3 is built from 13 residues. CDR3 bases: TGTGCCAGCAGGTGGCGGGAAGGATACGAGCAGTACTTC. Translating it yields CASRWREGYEQYF.

The chain links TRBV28 to TRBJ2-1; TRBD1 matches at 7 bases. The CDR3 consists of 12 residues. Trimming cost V 7 bases and J 8 bases; bases outside gene matches: 5. The germline V gene has CDR1 MDHEN and CDR2 SYDVKM. CDR3 region: CASTNRGDEQFF. CDR3 bases: TGTGCCAGCACCAACAGGGGAGATGAGCAGTTCTTC.

The rearrangement links TRBV5-1 to TRBJ2-5, with TRBD1 matching 7 bases. Germline loops: CDR1 SGHRS, CDR2 YFSETQ. This CDR3 contains 15 residues. The V gene end was trimmed by 4 bases and the J gene end by 1 base; junction bases not matched to a gene: 7. As DNA, the CDR3 is TGCGCCAGCAGCGAGGGACAGTCTATCCAAGAGACCCAGTACTTC. Its protein product is CASSEGQSIQETQYF.

V usage is TRBV20-1 and J usage is TRBJ1-4; tentative D call: TRBD1 (6 bases). Trimming stripped 3 bases from V and 2 bases from J, with 13 bases between. This CDR3 has 15 residues. Germline V lookup: CDR1 DFQATT, CDR2 SNEGSKA (reference sequence). The CDR3 DNA follows: TGCAGTGCTAGTTCAGGGGTTTCTACTAATGAAAAACTGTTTTTT. It is translated as CSASSGVSTNEKLFF.

This chain's CDR3 is CASTVSYEQYF. CDR3 DNA sequence: TGCGCCAGCACGGTCTCCTACGAGCAGTACTTC. The rearrangement uses TRBV4-3 and TRBJ2-7; D uncertain. Germline CDR1 reads LGHNA; CDR2 reads YSLEER. V shed 7 bases and J shed 0 bases, with 4 bases lying between them. The CDR3 runs 11 residues.

The sample holds a few counts of this clone. The chain combines TRBV6-5 with TRBJ1-1; perhaps TRBD1 as D (5 bases). Per germline, CDR1 MNHEY and CDR2 SVGAGI. Trimming cost V 0 bases and J 0 bases, with 5 bases left between them. This CDR3 contains 14 residues. CDR3 sequence reads: CASSYSTVNTEAFF. Written as DNA, the CDR3 is TGTGCCAGCAGTTACTCGACAGTGAACACTGAAGCTTTCTTT.

The V call is TRBV27, the J call TRBJ1-5; D is ambiguous. Between the trimmed V and J ends, which lost 0 bases and 4 bases, there was a span of 7 bases. Germline assignment: CDR1 MNHEY and CDR2 SMNVEV (reference sequence). The CDR3 extends over 14 amino acids. The CDR3 bases are TGTGCCAGCAGTTTATCGGCCGTAAATCAGCCCCAGCATTTT. Residues: CASSLSAVNQPQHF.

The chain combines TRBV6-5 with TRBJ2-5; TRBD2 matches 8 bases. The CDR3 extends over 15 amino acids. Looked up from germline, CDR1 is MNHEY and CDR2 is SVGAGI. Trimming cost V 6 bases and J 4 bases; bases outside gene matches: 10. The CDR3 reads CASRGSGTSLETQYF. As DNA, the CDR3 is TGTGCCAGCAGGGGATCCGGGACTAGTCTAGAGACCCAGTACTTC.

This chain joins TRBV7-7 and TRBJ2-5; D call uncertain. Germline CDR1 is SSHAT and CDR2 is FNYEAQ (reference sequence). This CDR3 spans 14 amino acids. Between the trimmed V and J ends, which lost 6 bases and 3 bases, there was a span of 14 bases. The CDR3 reads CASSPASVKETQYF. CDR3 nucleotide sequence: TGTGCCAGCAGTCCTGCGAGCGTTAAAGAGACCCAGTACTTC.

This chain connects TRBV9 to TRBJ2-7, with TRBD1 matching 9 bases. The CDR3 length is 16 residues. Germline V gene data show CDR1 as SGDLS and CDR2 as YYNGEE. Unmatched junction bases numbered 13, after V lost 2 bases and J lost 7 bases. As DNA, the CDR3 is TGTGCCAGCAGCGTTACGGCAGGGGACAGGGCAATAGAGCAGTACTTC. It codes for CASSVTAGDRAIEQYF.

The chain uses TRBV5-1 and TRBJ2-5, with 9 bases aligning to TRBD2. V lost 4 bases and J lost 5; bases outside the gene matches: 6. CDR1 and CDR2 from the germline V gene are SGHRS and YFSETQ. This CDR3 is built from 14 residues. CDR3 DNA sequence: TGCGCCAGCAGCCTTAGGACTAGCGACGAGACCCAGTACTTC. This codes for CASSLRTSDETQYF.

The chain is built from TRBV19 and TRBJ1-4; D call uncertain. The CDR3 totals 15 residues. Trimming pared 1 base from V and 4 bases from J, leaving 10 bases between. Germline V gives CDR1 LNHDA, CDR2 SQIVND (reference sequence). Here the CDR3 DNA reads TGTGCCAGTAGTATAGGGCAGGCCCTTAATGAAAAACTGTTTTTT. The encoded protein is CASSIGQALNEKLFF. Full variable domain (missing parts from reference TRBV19 and TRBJ1-4): DGGITQSPKYLFRKEGQNVTLSCEQNLNHDAMYWYRQDPGQGLRLIYYSQIVNDFQKGDIAEGYSVSREKKESFPLTVTSAQKNPTAFYLCASSIGQALNEKLFFGSGTQLSVL.

This chain joins TRBV5-6 and TRBJ1-2; D call uncertain. CDR3 length: 15 residues. V lost 0 bases and J lost 4, with 13 bases in between. Per the germline V gene, CDR1 is SGHDT and CDR2 is YYEEEE. The CDR3 DNA reads TGTGCCAGCAGCTTGGGTTCGGCGGCATCCTATGGCTACACCTTC. Translated: CASSLGSAASYGYTF.

The J gene is TRBJ2-3, the V gene TRBV6-5; no clear D gene. This CDR3 is built from 11 residues. CDR1 MNHEY and CDR2 SVGAGI come from the germline V gene. Trimming pared 7 bases from V and 1 base from J, leaving 3 bases between. The CDR3: CASTGTDTQYF. Written as DNA, the CDR3 is TGTGCCAGCACAGGCACAGATACGCAGTATTTT.

The rearrangement uses TRBV10-3 and TRBJ2-5; no definite D call. Germline V gene data show CDR1 as ENHRY and CDR2 as SYGVKD. Trimming pared 7 bases from V and 0 bases from J, leaving 9 bases between. The CDR3 has 13 amino acids. The CDR3 region is CAINEEYQETQYF. CDR3 coding DNA: TGTGCCATCAATGAAGAGTACCAAGAGACCCAGTACTTC.

This clone was counted a few times. The chain combines TRBV6-5 with TRBJ1-2, with 10 positions matching TRBD1. V shed 3 bases, J shed 5 bases, and the junction held 6 bases outside the gene matches. There are 15 residues in the CDR3. The germline V gene has CDR1 MNHEY and CDR2 SVGAGI. CDR3 in amino acids: CASSYGTGDWYGYTF. The CDR3 DNA follows: TGTGCCAGCAGTTATGGGACAGGGGATTGGTATGGCTACACCTTC.